This TCR beta chain was identified during a study of blood T cell repertoires in COVID-19. V shed 3 bases, J shed 8 bases, and the junction held 10 bases outside the gene matches. The length of the CDR3 is 14 residues. Germline V gene data show CDR1 as GTSNPN and CDR2 as SVGIG (reference sequence). Repertoires were generated with immunoSEQ multiplex PCR, while TCRdb's copy carries only in-frame clones and drops some. The sample lists around 170,000 clones, over 75% occurring once. The chain has TRBV30 and TRBJ1-2, with 9 bases identical to TRBD1. This receptor was taken from a man between 70 and 80 years old who had recovered from COVID-19. Sequenced: peripheral blood. The CDR3 region is CAWSTTGGAGGYTF. Here the CDR3 DNA reads TGTGCCTGGAGCACTACAGGGGGCGCGGGCGGCTACACCTTC.